The sequence of this TCR beta chain was determined in a study of PD-1 blockade in classical Hodgkin lymphoma. Study background: It was nivolumab at 3 mg/kg, given intravenously every 2 weeks, that patients received.

Concerning this clone itself: Its antigen is not known.

Relapse was seen in all patients after autologous stem cell transplantation, and brentuximab vedotin exposure was variable. Whole-study findings and limits: TCR diversity in CD4+, not CD8+, cells rose significantly by C4D1. Complete responders started with a diversity level that resembled newly diagnosed patients at baseline.

Clones were read by immunoSEQ multiplex PCR, and TCRdb kept only the in-frame ones, dropping some. The sample has some 30,000 clones; approximately 70% are singletons. Germline assignment: CDR1 LNHDA and CDR2 SQIVND (reference sequence). The CDR3 sequence is 14 residues long. V lost 3 bases and J lost 6, with 11 bases in between. The gene calls are TRBV19 and TRBJ2-2; D is unresolved. The material was peripheral blood mononuclear cells (PBMCs), obtained before the second cycle of nivolumab. This receptor was taken from a human donor with classical Hodgkin lymphoma. CDR3 nucleotides: TGTGCCAGTAGTATTGTAGAGCGATCCGGGGAGCTGTTTTTT. Amino acid sequence: CASSIVERSGELFF.